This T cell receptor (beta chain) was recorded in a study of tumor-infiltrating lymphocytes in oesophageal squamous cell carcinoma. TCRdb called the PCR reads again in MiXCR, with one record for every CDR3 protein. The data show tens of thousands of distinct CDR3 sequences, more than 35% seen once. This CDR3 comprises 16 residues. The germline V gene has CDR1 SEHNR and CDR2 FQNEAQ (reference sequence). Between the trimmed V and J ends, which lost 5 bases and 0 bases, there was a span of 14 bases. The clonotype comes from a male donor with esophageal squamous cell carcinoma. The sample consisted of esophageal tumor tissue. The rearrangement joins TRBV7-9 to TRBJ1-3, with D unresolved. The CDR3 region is CASSPSGGYSGNTIYF. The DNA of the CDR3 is TGTGCCAGCAGCCCCTCAGGCGGGTACTCTGGAAACACCATATATTTT.